One and the same sample provided the 22 T cell receptor beta chains below, sequenced in a study of T cell clusters in autoimmune cytopenias. TRB rearrangements were amplified by touch-down multiplex PCR with mixed TRB-A/B primers. From the multiplex PCR reads, TCRdb lists one entry per CDR3 protein and no DNA. The sample's table shows about 2,700 distinct CDR3 sequences. TRB amplification used 250 ng of peripheral blood genomic DNA. Sequencing used peripheral blood. These receptors were taken from a human donor with an autoimmune cytopenia or autoimmune hepatitis (not recorded which).

This clonotype shows up as medium-sized by frequency. The chain joins TRBV6-5 to TRBJ2-6. Germline-derived CDR1 and CDR2 are MNHEY and SVGAGI. This CDR3 contains 16 residues. Here the CDR3 reads CASSKFRGSGANVLTF.

This clonotype counts as medium-sized (0.01 to 0.1%) by frequency. The chain uses TRBV19 and TRBJ1-5; TCRdb's D gene call, TRBD1, goes unchecked for lack of DNA. Germline-derived CDR1 and CDR2 are LNHDA and SQIVND (reference sequence). The CDR3 is made up of 15 amino acids. The CDR3 loop reads CASSIGTYSNQPQHF.

This clonotype is called medium-sized based on its frequency. CDR3 residues: CASSLGGTNSPLHF. The J gene is TRBJ1-6, the V gene TRBV12-3 or TRBV12-4; without DNA, the TCRdb call of TRBD1 cannot be checked. This CDR3 has 14 residues.

By frequency, this clonotype is large. The chain uses TRBV19 and TRBJ2-1. Per germline, CDR1 LNHDA and CDR2 SQIVND (reference sequence). This CDR3 spans 11 amino acids. The CDR3 sequence is CASSWGIEQFF.

This clonotype counts as medium-sized (0.01 to 0.1%) by frequency. The V and J genes are TRBV5-6 and TRBJ1-4. The CDR3 has 13 amino acids. Germline V gene sequence: CDR1 SGHDT, CDR2 YYEEEE. CDR3 in amino acids: CASSPGGVEKLFF. Supplemented by reference TRBV5-6 and TRBJ1-4, the full variable domain reads DAGVTQSPTHLIKTRGQQVTLRCSPKSGHDTVSWYQQALGQGPQFIFQYYEEEERQRGNFPDRFSGHQFPNYSSELNVNALLLGDSALYLCASSPGGVEKLFFGSGTQLSVL.

In terms of frequency, this clonotype is medium-sized. The V gene is TRBV13, the J gene TRBJ2-5; as DNA is missing, the TRBD1 call by TCRdb cannot be tested. The CDR3 loop spans 17 amino acids. Looked up from germline, CDR1 is PRHDT and CDR2 is FYEKMQ (reference sequence). The chain's CDR3 is CASSLGWDRPPQETQYF.

This clonotype is called medium-sized based on its frequency. The chain carries TRBV6-5 and TRBJ1-2; the TCRdb D gene call, TRBD1, has no DNA to confirm it. The CDR3 runs to 14 residues. CDR1 and CDR2 from the germline V gene are MNHEY and SVGAGI. This chain's CDR3 is CASSWQGVGHGYTF.

By frequency, this clonotype registers large. The chain joins TRBV11-1 to TRBJ2-2; the TRBD1 assignment by TCRdb is unverifiable without DNA. CDR1 is SGHAT, CDR2 FQDESV, per germline (reference sequence). The CDR3 is 17 amino acids. The CDR3 spells CASSLGRGRANTGELFF.

This clonotype is called medium-sized based on its frequency. The rearrangement joins TRBV27 to TRBJ1-6. This CDR3 has 13 amino acids. Germline V gives CDR1 MNHEY, CDR2 SMNVEV (reference sequence). Here the CDR3 reads CASKRGGNSPLHF.

This clonotype counts as medium-sized by frequency. The rearrangement links TRBV6-5 to TRBJ1-1. Germline assignment: CDR1 MNHEY and CDR2 SVGAGI. The CDR3 covers 13 residues. The CDR3 reads CASSYIRTDEAFF.

This clonotype registers medium-sized (0.01 to 0.1%) by frequency. The chain joins TRBV6-5 to TRBJ2-5; the TCRdb call, TRBD2, lacks DNA for checking. The germline gives CDR1 MNHEY, CDR2 SVGAGI. The length of the CDR3 is 13 residues. The CDR3 protein is CATYSGGQETQYF.

By frequency, this clonotype is medium-sized. The V and J genes are TRBV27 and TRBJ2-3; TCRdb's D gene call, TRBD1, goes unchecked for lack of DNA. This CDR3 spans 15 amino acids. In germline, CDR1 is MNHEY, CDR2 SMNVEV (reference sequence). CDR3 sequence: CASSAPGRSTDTQYF.

Judged by frequency, this clonotype is medium-sized. The V gene is TRBV6-5, the J gene TRBJ1-5. CDR1 MNHEY and CDR2 SVGAGI come from the germline V gene. The CDR3 extends over 12 amino acids. CDR3 amino acids: CASSYPGQPQHF.

Judged by frequency, this clonotype is medium-sized. The chain links TRBV29-1 to TRBJ2-1; the D call from TCRdb, TRBD1, cannot be confirmed without DNA. The CDR3 contains 15 residues. The germline CDR1 and CDR2 sequences are SQVTM and ANQGSEA. The CDR3: CSVLRLTGGINEQFF.

Its frequency marks this clonotype as medium-sized. The chain recombines TRBV11-1 with TRBJ2-7; with no DNA, the TCRdb D assignment of TRBD1 cannot be verified. CDR3 length: 13 residues. CDR1 is SGHAT and CDR2 is FQDESV in the germline V gene (reference sequence). CDR3 protein: CASSDNRGDEQYF.

Considering frequency, this clonotype is medium-sized. J is TRBJ2-2 and V is TRBV11-1; lacking DNA, the TRBD1 call made by TCRdb goes unchecked. CDR1 is SGHAT and CDR2 is FQDESV in the germline V gene (reference sequence). CDR3 length: 16 residues. The CDR3 sequence is CASSLGETGGTGELFF.

By frequency, this clonotype is medium-sized. The CDR3 here is CAWRDSGNTIYF. This chain uses TRBV30 with TRBJ1-3. Germline values: CDR1 GTSNPN, CDR2 SVGIG (reference sequence). CDR3 length: 12 residues.

Considering frequency, this clonotype is medium-sized. The V gene is TRBV19, the J gene TRBJ1-1; TCRdb reports TRBD1, a call that lacks DNA to check it against. CDR1 and CDR2 (germline): LNHDA, SQIVND (reference sequence). The CDR3 covers 12 residues. CDR3 sequence: CATQRGNTEAFF. Complete variable domain (other parts from reference TRBV19 and TRBJ1-1): DGGITQSPKYLFRKEGQNVTLSCEQNLNHDAMYWYRQDPGQGLRLIYYSQIVNDFQKGDIAEGYSVSREKKESFPLTVTSAQKNPTAFYLCATQRGNTEAFFGQGTRLTVV.

Considering frequency, this clonotype is medium-sized (0.01 to 0.1%). The chain is built from TRBV11-2 and TRBJ2-5; TCRdb returns TRBD1, unconfirmable since there is no DNA. Germline assignment: CDR1 SGHAT and CDR2 FQNNGV. This CDR3 has 14 residues. CDR3 in amino acids: CASSLDRGPETQYF.

This clonotype registers large (0.1 to 1%) by frequency. The V and J genes are TRBV27 and TRBJ2-1; no DNA is available, so the TRBD2 call from TCRdb remains unchecked. The CDR3 contains 15 residues. Germline CDR1 is MNHEY and CDR2 is SMNVEV (reference sequence). The CDR3 here is CASSLGSLAANEQFF.

In terms of frequency, this clonotype is medium-sized. The rearrangement links TRBV14 to TRBJ2-2; TCRdb outputs TRBD2, but without DNA this stays unchecked. This CDR3 is 16 amino acids long. Germline V gives CDR1 SGHDN, CDR2 FVKESK. The CDR3 protein is CASSLRAGVNTGELFF.

This clonotype is medium-sized by frequency. The genes are TRBV5-4 and TRBJ2-3; the TCRdb call, TRBD1, lacks DNA for checking. Germline-derived CDR1 and CDR2 are SGHNT and YYREEE (reference sequence). This CDR3 has 16 amino acids. CDR3 amino acids: CASSGTWGESTDTQYF.